The entry below describes one T cell receptor beta chain. This sample was included in a study of T cell responses to AZD1222 COVID-19 vaccine. CDR3 size: 16 residues. Germline CDR1 and CDR2: MGHRA and YSYEKL. V was shortened by 3 bases and J by 0 bases, with 12 bases between the two germline ends. Produced via immunoSEQ multiplex PCR; TCRdb's table is partial and in-frame only. The table includes about 120,000 clones, about 88% detected once. The receptor was derived from an adult in good health. Sequencing was performed on peripheral blood, taken on day 0 of MenACWY control vaccination. The chain is built from TRBV4-1 and TRBJ2-1, with D possibly matching TRBD2 (5 bases). The CDR3 bases are TGCGCCAGCAGCCAGGCACTAGTTTTCTCCTACAATGAGCAGTTCTTC. Protein sequence: CASSQALVFSYNEQFF.